A selection of T cell receptor beta chains follows, all from one sample in a study of OX40 agonist ivuxolimab in advanced cancers. Sequenced by immunoSEQ multiplex PCR; TCRdb stores in-frame clones only, minus some. Counted here are 55,000 to 65,000 clones, around 84% occurring once; the ten biggest clones make up approximately 2%. This material consisted of CD4+ or CD8+ T cells sorted from blood, taken in a trial of the OX40 agonist ivuxolimab. Source of these receptors: an adult with an advanced solid tumor such as melanoma, head and neck, liver or kidney cancer. The CDR3 runs from the conserved cysteine through the conserved F or W.

CDR3aa	v_gene	j_gene
CASSSTTGGNEQFF	TRBV5-1	TRBJ2-1
CASNGGRMGEQFF	TRBV5-4	TRBJ2-1
CASRHSYEQYF	TRBV28	TRBJ2-7
CASSLTSGSNEQYF	TRBV18	TRBJ2-7
CASSEGPGGDTQYF	TRBV2	TRBJ2-3
CASSLAAGGPHEQYF	TRBV5-1	TRBJ2-7
CASSLQQGAYNEQFF	TRBV5-1	TRBJ2-1
CASSFITTNEKLFF	TRBV5-6	TRBJ1-4
CASYGGYEQYF	TRBV19	TRBJ2-7
CASSLALAGTDTQYF	TRBV7-7	TRBJ2-3
CASSYDRQGVYGYTF	TRBV6-5	TRBJ1-2
CAWSHSGYEQFF	TRBV30	TRBJ2-1
CASSPPGRSFSYEQYF	TRBV28	TRBJ2-7
CASTNRGSIADTQYF	TRBV27	TRBJ2-3
CASSLLVTEAFF	TRBV28	TRBJ1-1
CASSLMPLLSGRAGEQFF	TRBV7-3	TRBJ2-1
CASSPPPGLPQHF	TRBV28	TRBJ1-5
CASSPGQLGSGGSYEQYF	TRBV14	TRBJ2-7
CASSLQTGGEAFF	TRBV5-1	TRBJ1-1
CASSSSNSYEQYF	TRBV5-1	NA
CASRWDRDYGYTF	TRBV19	TRBJ1-2
CASSLGPGRYPYEQYF	TRBV5-1	TRBJ2-7
CASSLASGVGETQYF	TRBV4-2	TRBJ2-5
CASSFDRGRWPQHF	TRBV11-2	TRBJ1-5
CASSPLRAETLNQPQHF	TRBV18	TRBJ1-5
CASSKTGSEQYF	TRBV6-6	TRBJ2-7
CASGAGFTGELFF	TRBV6-5	TRBJ2-2
CASSEAARGNIQYF	TRBV25-1	TRBJ2-4
CASSLGPREKLFF	TRBV28	TRBJ1-4